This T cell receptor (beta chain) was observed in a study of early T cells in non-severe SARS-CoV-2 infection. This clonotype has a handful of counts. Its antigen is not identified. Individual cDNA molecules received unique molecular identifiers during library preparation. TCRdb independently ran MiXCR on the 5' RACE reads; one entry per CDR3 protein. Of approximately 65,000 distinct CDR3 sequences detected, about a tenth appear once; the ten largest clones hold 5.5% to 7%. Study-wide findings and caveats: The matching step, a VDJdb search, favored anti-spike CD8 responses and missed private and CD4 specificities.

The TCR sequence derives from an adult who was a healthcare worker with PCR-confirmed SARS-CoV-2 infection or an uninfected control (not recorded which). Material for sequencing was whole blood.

CDR3 sequence reads: CASSFRWGVGADTQYF. Here the CDR3 DNA reads TGTGCCAGCAGCTTTCGCTGGGGGGTAGGGGCGGATACGCAGTATTTT. V usage is TRBV7-8 and J usage is TRBJ2-3; D might be TRBD2 (6 bases). Germline V lookup: CDR1 SGHVS, CDR2 FQNEAQ. The CDR3 spans 16 residues. Trimming left V 3 bases short and J 6 bases short, with 19 bases between.